What follows is one TCR beta chain and its context. This sample is part of a study of OX40 agonist ivuxolimab in advanced cancers. As for the study in general: Hepatocellular carcinoma, melanoma, renal cell or head and neck cancer occurred in dose-escalation patients.

Looked up from germline, CDR1 is MNHEY and CDR2 is SMNVEV (reference sequence). This CDR3 has 17 residues. V lost 4 bases to trimming and J lost 2 bases; unmatched junction nucleotides: 9. Profiling relied on immunoSEQ multiplex PCR, and the TCRdb table lists in-frame clones only, not all of them. The data show some 70,000 clones, around 86% seen once. The rearrangement uses TRBV27 and TRBJ1-1; 11 nucleotides match TRBD1. The clonotype was recovered from an adult with an advanced solid tumor such as melanoma, head and neck, liver or kidney cancer. The sequencing used CD4+ or CD8+ T cells sorted from blood, collected in a trial of the OX40 agonist ivuxolimab. CDR3 protein: CASSSGTGGVGNTEAFF. CDR3 DNA: TGTGCCAGCAGTTCTGGGACAGGGGGAGTGGGAAACACTGAAGCTTTCTTT.